This TCR beta chain was documented in a study of CD8 T cells in Susac syndrome. Germline CDR1 reads DFQATT; CDR2 reads SNEGSKA (reference sequence). The CDR3 contains 15 residues. Trimming stripped 7 bases from V and 3 bases from J, with 16 bases between. Study-wide results and caveats: As the study acknowledged, the number of individuals in its TCR sequencing and HLA analysis was relatively small.

With regard to this clonotype: Its antigen remains unknown.

When the RNA was reverse transcribed, random hexamers were used with an input of about 0.5 to 1 ug. It was immunoSEQ multiplex PCR that amplified TCR beta CDR3 across 54 Vbeta and 13 Jbeta. TCRdb reanalysed the immunoSEQ multiplex PCR reads using MiXCR and keeps one entry per CDR3 protein. The table includes roughly 110,000 distinct CDR3 sequences, 85% to 95% detected once. Sequencing of TCR beta was undertaken in CD8+ and CD4+ T cells derived from blood. The source of this sequence is a human donor in good health. Sequencing input: CD4+ T cells from PBMCs. The chain uses TRBV20-1 and TRBJ2-6; D remains ambiguous. CDR3 sequence (DNA): TGCAGTGTCCCGTCGGCCGGGTTTGGGGCCAACGTCCTGACTTTC. This gives the protein CSVPSAGFGANVLTF.